These T cell receptor beta chains were read from a single sample in a study of PD-1 blockade in classical Hodgkin lymphoma. This table comes from immunoSEQ multiplex PCR, and its TCRdb copy is limited to in-frame clones, with some not included. The sample lists just under 100,000 clones; approximately 88% were seen once. The source was peripheral blood mononuclear cells (PBMCs), collected at baseline. Receptor source: a human donor with classical Hodgkin lymphoma. The CDR3 runs from the conserved cysteine through the conserved F or W. The order of the fields is clone size, D gene, V gene, J gene, CDR3 DNA, CDR3 protein. A D gene is named only where the DNA matches it firmly. Only some rows state a clone size, as once, few, many or a class for expanded clones.

size: -
D: -
V: TRBV7-2
J: TRBJ2-7
DNA: TGTGCCAGCAGCCACCCCGGGACCGAGCAGTACTTC
CDR3: CASSHPGTEQYF

size: -
D: -
V: TRBV14
J: TRBJ2-2
DNA: TGTGCCAGCAGCCAACGGTCGGGCACCGGGGAGCTGTTTTTT
CDR3: CASSQRSGTGELFF

size: once
D: TRBD2
V: TRBV7-3
J: TRBJ2-6
DNA: TGTGCCAGCAGCTCTGGGGAGGGTATCTCTGGGGCCAACGTCCTGACTTTC
CDR3: CASSSGEGISGANVLTF

size: few
D: -
V: TRBV7-3
J: TRBJ2-2
DNA: TGTGCCAGCAGCTTAATGGGGGTGGCCGGGGAGCTGTTTTTT
CDR3: CASSLMGVAGELFF

size: -
D: TRBD2
V: TRBV4-2
J: TRBJ2-7
DNA: TGTGCCAGCAGCCACCTAGCGGTCTCCTACGAGCAGTACTTC
CDR3: CASSHLAVSYEQYF

size: few
D: TRBD1
V: TRBV18
J: TRBJ2-1
DNA: TGTGCCACCCAAGAGGGGGCCGGTGAGCAGTTCTTC
CDR3: CATQEGAGEQFF

size: -
D: -
V: TRBV19
J: TRBJ1-5
DNA: TGTGCCAGTAGTACCGGAGGGATCGGGGGGCGACTCGGGCAGCCCCAGCATTTT
CDR3: CASSTGGIGGRLGQPQHF

size: few
D: TRBD1
V: TRBV19
J: TRBJ2-3
DNA: TGTGCCAGTAGCCCTGGGACAGCGGGCACAGATACGCAGTATTTT
CDR3: CASSPGTAGTDTQYF

size: -
D: -
V: TRBV19
J: TRBJ2-5
DNA: TGTGCCAGTCAAAGGCAGGGAGTGGAGACCCAGTACTTC
CDR3: CASQRQGVETQYF

size: -
D: TRBD2
V: TRBV7-7
J: TRBJ2-1
DNA: TGTGCCAGCAGCTTAAGTCCCCGCGGGGGATACAATGAGCAGTTCTTC
CDR3: CASSLSPRGGYNEQFF

size: few
D: TRBD2
V: TRBV19
J: TRBJ2-2
DNA: TGTGCCAGTAGCCGGGGGGTGGAGCTGTTTTTT
CDR3: CASSRGVELFF

size: -
D: TRBD1
V: TRBV6-5
J: TRBJ2-7
DNA: TGTGCCAGCAGTGGCGTCCCGCACAGGGGTAGCGAGCAGTACTTC
CDR3: CASSGVPHRGSEQYF

size: -
D: -
V: TRBV19
J: TRBJ2-7
DNA: TGTGCCAGTCGAGAGGGGCCGAGCTCCTACGAGCAGTACTTC
CDR3: CASREGPSSYEQYF

size: -
D: -
V: TRBV9
J: TRBJ1-1
DNA: TGTGCCAGCAGCGTAGACCACGGCTGGAGCACTGAAGCTTTCTTT
CDR3: CASSVDHGWSTEAFF

size: -
D: TRBD2
V: TRBV5-1
J: TRBJ2-2
DNA: TGCGCCAGCAGCTCCGGACTACTAGCGGGCCGGGGGAACACCGGGGAGCTGTTTTTT
CDR3: CASSSGLLAGRGNTGELFF

size: -
D: TRBD2
V: TRBV19
J: TRBJ2-7
DNA: TGTGCCAGGATTACCGAGCGGGAGAGTCGTCGTGAGCAGTACTTC
CDR3: CARITERESRREQYF

size: -
D: TRBD1
V: TRBV28
J: TRBJ2-7
DNA: TGTGCCAGCAGTGCTTCCGGACAGGGGATTATGTACGAGCAGTACTTC
CDR3: CASSASGQGIMYEQYF

size: -
D: TRBD2
V: TRBV7-3
J: TRBJ2-1
DNA: TGTGCCAGCTCCCGGCTAGCGGGAAAGAATGAGCAGTTCTTC
CDR3: CASSRLAGKNEQFF

size: -
D: -
V: TRBV5-4
J: TRBJ2-3
DNA: TGTGCCAGCAGCTCCCCAAACACAGATACGCAGTATTTT
CDR3: CASSSPNTDTQYF

size: -
D: -
V: TRBV10-2
J: TRBJ1-4
DNA: TGCGCCAGCAGTGACCCCCTGGAGGGTCGAGCTGCAACTAATGAAAAACTGTTTTTT
CDR3: CASSDPLEGRAATNEKLFF

size: -
D: TRBD2
V: TRBV2
J: TRBJ2-1
DNA: TGTGCCAGCAGGGGGCCGCGGGAGGGTGGGGATGAGCAGTTCTTC
CDR3: CASRGPREGGDEQFF

size: -
D: -
V: TRBV5-1
J: TRBJ2-5
DNA: TGCGCCAGCAGCTTGGCGGGTGGACAGACCCAGTACTTC
CDR3: CASSLAGGQTQYF

size: -
D: TRBD1
V: TRBV5-4
J: TRBJ2-6
DNA: TGTGCCAGCAGCTTGGGGGACAGCTCTGGGGCCAACGTCCTGACTTTC
CDR3: CASSLGDSSGANVLTF

size: -
D: TRBD1
V: TRBV19
J: TRBJ2-2
DNA: TGTGCCAGTAGTATTCAGACAGGGGGCACCGGGGAGCTGTTTTTT
CDR3: CASSIQTGGTGELFF

size: -
D: -
V: TRBV4-3
J: TRBJ2-1
DNA: TGCGCCAGCAGCCAAGGACTAACCAGCATCAATGAGCAGTTCTTC
CDR3: CASSQGLTSINEQFF

size: -
D: TRBD1
V: TRBV30
J: TRBJ2-5
DNA: TGTGCCTGGGGAGGACAGGGGGAGGAGACCCAGTACTTC
CDR3: CAWGGQGEETQYF

size: few
D: -
V: TRBV7-2
J: TRBJ2-1
DNA: TGTGCCAGCAGCGCACAGAGATCCTACAATGAGCAGTTCTTC
CDR3: CASSAQRSYNEQFF

size: -
D: -
V: TRBV19
J: TRBJ2-2
DNA: TGTGCCAGTAGTGCTACGGGTGCCACCGGGGAGCTGTTTTTT
CDR3: CASSATGATGELFF

size: -
D: -
V: TRBV2
J: TRBJ1-4
DNA: TGTGCCAGCAGTGAATCGGGGTTGACAGGAGGGGAAAAACTGTTTTTT
CDR3: CASSESGLTGGEKLFF

size: once
D: -
V: TRBV28
J: TRBJ2-7
DNA: TGTGCCAGCTCCCTGGTAGGGGCCTTGATCGAGCAGTACTTC
CDR3: CASSLVGALIEQYF

size: -
D: -
V: TRBV5-8
J: TRBJ1-3
DNA: TGTGCCAGCGCAGCGGGGGCCCGGCTCTCTGGAAACACCATATATTTT
CDR3: CASAAGARLSGNTIYF

size: -
D: TRBD1
V: TRBV10-3
J: TRBJ1-3
DNA: TGTGCCATCAGTCGCGGGACAGGGTACTCTGGAAACACCATATATTTT
CDR3: CAISRGTGYSGNTIYF

size: -
D: TRBD2
V: TRBV10-3
J: TRBJ2-6
DNA: TGTGCCATCAGTGCGGCACTAGCGGGAGCTGGGGCCAACGTCCTGACTTTC
CDR3: CAISAALAGAGANVLTF

size: -
D: -
V: TRBV10-1
J: TRBJ2-7
DNA: TGCGCCAGCAGTCCGGACGGCCTCGTAAGCTCCTACGAGCAGTACTTC
CDR3: CASSPDGLVSSYEQYF

size: -
D: TRBD2
V: TRBV28
J: TRBJ2-1
DNA: TGTGCCAGCACCCCTAGCGGATATTCCTCCTACAATGAGCAGTTCTTC
CDR3: CASTPSGYSSYNEQFF

size: -
D: -
V: TRBV19
J: TRBJ1-1
DNA: TGTGCCAGTAGTCTAATTTCTTACGCGGGGGAGACAGATGAAGCTTTCTTT
CDR3: CASSLISYAGETDEAFF

size: -
D: -
V: TRBV12-5
J: TRBJ2-2
DNA: TGTGCTAGTGGTTTGAAGGTAGCGACGAACACCGGGGAGCTGTTTTTT
CDR3: CASGLKVATNTGELFF

size: -
D: -
V: TRBV19
J: TRBJ1-2
DNA: TGTGCCAGTAGTATAGAAGGGACCCTTTCTTCTTACTATGGCTACACCTTC
CDR3: CASSIEGTLSSYYGYTF

size: once
D: -
V: TRBV5-4
J: TRBJ1-2
DNA: TGTGCCAGCAGCTTGGTTGTAGGGATCGACTATGGCTACACCTTC
CDR3: CASSLVVGIDYGYTF

size: -
D: -
V: TRBV5-1
J: TRBJ2-2
DNA: TGCGCCAGCAGCTTACAGGGTGTCACCGGGGAGCTGTTTTTT
CDR3: CASSLQGVTGELFF

size: -
D: -
V: TRBV7-9
J: TRBJ2-5
DNA: TGTGCCAGCAGCTCTAGAGGGGGGGGACTCGCCGTTGAGACCCAGTACTTC
CDR3: CASSSRGGGLAVETQYF

size: -
D: -
V: TRBV10-3
J: TRBJ2-5
DNA: TGTGCCATCAGCGGATTCGGGGCGGAAGAGACCCAGTACTTC
CDR3: CAISGFGAEETQYF

size: -
D: TRBD1
V: TRBV6-5
J: TRBJ1-1
DNA: TGTGCCAGCAGCCGACCCCAGGGGGTGAACACTGAAGCTTTCTTT
CDR3: CASSRPQGVNTEAFF

size: -
D: -
V: TRBV27
J: TRBJ1-3
DNA: TGTGCCAGCAGTCCAGGGGTTCTCGGAAACACCATATATTTT
CDR3: CASSPGVLGNTIYF

size: -
D: -
V: TRBV19
J: TRBJ1-4
DNA: TGTGCCAGTAGTATTTCTGGCAGGGAAAAACTGTTTTTT
CDR3: CASSISGREKLFF

size: -
D: -
V: TRBV7-9
J: TRBJ1-1
DNA: TGTGCCAGCAGCGGGATAGGGTCGAGCTTTGAAGCTTTCTTT
CDR3: CASSGIGSSFEAFF

size: -
D: TRBD1
V: TRBV27
J: TRBJ2-4
DNA: TGTGCCAGCAGCCCAGGACAGGGAAGGAACATTCAGTACTTC
CDR3: CASSPGQGRNIQYF

size: few
D: TRBD2
V: TRBV2
J: TRBJ2-3
DNA: TGTGCCAGCATGAGCGGTGTGGGGGGGAGCACAGATACGCAGTATTTT
CDR3: CASMSGVGGSTDTQYF

size: few
D: TRBD2
V: TRBV2
J: TRBJ2-3
DNA: TGTGCCAGCAGAAAGAGAACCGGGACTACCCTCACAGATACGCAGTATTTT
CDR3: CASRKRTGTTLTDTQYF

size: -
D: -
V: TRBV7-2
J: TRBJ2-1
DNA: TGTGCCAGCAGCCCGGGGGTCTACAATGAGCAGTTCTTC
CDR3: CASSPGVYNEQFF

size: -
D: -
V: TRBV7-8
J: TRBJ2-5
DNA: TGTGCCAGCAGCTTAGTGAGGGGACCCCAAGAGACCCAGTACTTC
CDR3: CASSLVRGPQETQYF

size: -
D: -
V: TRBV7-2
J: TRBJ2-7
DNA: TGTGCCAGCAGCTTAGCGGGGCCCCAGTACTTC
CDR3: CASSLAGPQYF

size: -
D: -
V: TRBV7-3
J: TRBJ2-7
DNA: TGTGCCAGCAGCCCTACAGGGAGGGGGCCCTACGAGCAGTACTTC
CDR3: CASSPTGRGPYEQYF

size: -
D: -
V: TRBV15
J: TRBJ1-2
DNA: TGTGCCACCAGCAGAGATTACATGGGTGGGTATGGCTACACCTTC
CDR3: CATSRDYMGGYGYTF

size: -
D: -
V: TRBV30
J: TRBJ2-3
DNA: TGTGCCTGGAGTACAGGAACAGATACGCAGTATTTT
CDR3: CAWSTGTDTQYF

size: -
D: -
V: TRBV10-2
J: TRBJ1-1
DNA: TGCGCCAGCGTTTTGGGAACTGAAGCTTTCTTT
CDR3: CASVLGTEAFF

size: once
D: -
V: TRBV29-1
J: TRBJ1-2
DNA: TGCAGCGTTGACAGGAAAGGAATATATGGCTACACCTTC
CDR3: CSVDRKGIYGYTF

size: -
D: -
V: TRBV11-3
J: TRBJ1-1
DNA: TGTGCCAGCAGCTTTACGGGTACTGAAGCTTTCTTT
CDR3: CASSFTGTEAFF

size: -
D: TRBD2
V: TRBV7-6
J: TRBJ2-7
DNA: TGTGCCAGCAGCAACGGACTAGCGGGAGACCGCTACGAGCAGTACTTC
CDR3: CASSNGLAGDRYEQYF